The 22 T cell receptor beta chains reported below all come from one sample, sequenced in a study of T-cell reconstitution after alpha-beta-depleted transplantation in children (dated by TCRdb to 2016 to 2017). The library came from PCR. TCRdb records Illumina HiSeq 2500 as the sequencer. Molecular barcoding was employed in the preparation of TCR libraries, with unique molecular identifiers being used to normalize TCRbeta repertoire quantification. TCRdb's own reprocessing of the public reads used fastp at Q25 and MiXCR and kept productive beta chains. Each entry merges the rows of one CDR3 protein and shows their most common DNA and genes. The sample table records roughly 500,000 distinct CDR3 sequences; around 13% of these occur just once. The ten largest account for around 5.6% of the sample. Sample: PBMCs from the stem cell graft donor, taken from the stem cell graft. These receptors all stem from a human donor who donated a stem cell graft to a child with combined immunodeficiency.

This clonotype turned up a few times. This rearrangement joins TRBV5-6 to TRBJ1-1, with 8 positions matching TRBD1. The junction had 8 bases not matched to a gene; V was cut back by 4 bases and J by 6 bases. CDR1 is SGHDT, CDR2 YYEEEE, per germline. The CDR3 consists of 14 residues. The CDR3 spells CASSHGQGGPEAFF. The CDR3 DNA reads TGTGCCAGCAGCCACGGACAGGGAGGTCCTGAAGCTTTCTTT.

This chain joins TRBV20-1 and TRBJ2-7, with a possible D match to TRBD2 (5 bases). The CDR3 loop spans 15 amino acids. Trimming stripped 1 base from V and 6 bases from J, with 19 bases between. Germline-derived CDR1 and CDR2 are DFQATT and SNEGSKA (reference sequence). The CDR3 region has the DNA TGCAGTGCTAGAGCGGTGCTAGCTGGCCCTCCCGAGCAGTACTTC. It translates to CSARAVLAGPPEQYF.

This clonotype was counted a few times. V and J are TRBV3-1 and TRBJ1-5; D gene ambiguous. CDR1 and CDR2 from the germline V gene are LGHDT and YNNKEL (reference sequence). V lost 1 base to trimming and J lost 3 bases, with 10 bases between them. The CDR3 totals 15 residues. CDR3 bases: TGTGCCAGCAGCCAAGGGTTCCCCAACAATCAGCCCCAGCATTTT. Translation: CASSQGFPNNQPQHF.

This clonotype was found a few times. The CDR3 loop reads CAWSVSSGNTIYF. CDR3 DNA sequence: TGTGCCTGGAGTGTCTCCTCTGGAAACACCATATATTTT. The chain uses TRBV30 and TRBJ1-3; D remains ambiguous. Germline V gives CDR1 GTSNPN, CDR2 SVGIG (reference sequence). V lost 0 bases and J 0 bases, leaving 3 bases between the germline ends. The CDR3 has 13 residues.

This clonotype appeared a few times. This chain joins TRBV20-1 and TRBJ2-1, with TRBD2 matching over 12 bases. The CDR3 runs to 12 residues. In germline, CDR1 is DFQATT, CDR2 SNEGSKA (reference sequence). V lost 6 bases and J lost 12; bases outside the gene matches: 6. CDR3 nucleotides: TGCAGTGCAGCACCGACTAGCGGGAGGCAGTTCTTC. Translation: CSAAPTSGRQFF.

This clonotype was seen ten or more times. This chain links TRBV5-1 with TRBJ2-5; TRBD2 matches 12 bases. Losses at the gene ends were 2 bases for V and 3 bases for J; bases not matched to a gene: 2. Germline V gene data show CDR1 as SGHRS and CDR2 as YFSETQ. This CDR3 region has 15 residues. The CDR3: CASSLSSGREETQYF. Written as DNA, the CDR3 is TGCGCCAGCAGCTTATCTAGCGGGAGGGAAGAGACCCAGTACTTC.

The chain uses TRBV5-1 and TRBJ2-1; D call uncertain. The CDR3 is made up of 14 amino acids. Germline CDR1 SGHRS, CDR2 YFSETQ. V dropped 1 base and J dropped 4 bases, with 9 bases sitting between them. The CDR3 is CASSLFGEYNEQFF. CDR3 nucleotide sequence: TGCGCCAGCAGCTTGTTCGGCGAGTACAATGAGCAGTTCTTC.

The sample holds many counts of this clonotype. The chain combines TRBV7-8 with TRBJ2-5; 12 bases match TRBD2. Trimming at V came to 4 bases and at J to 4 bases, leaving 4 bases not matched to a gene. Germline V gene lookup returns CDR1 SGHVS and CDR2 FQNEAQ. CDR3 length: 15 residues. CDR3: CASSSGLAGIETQYF. The CDR3 bases are TGTGCCAGCAGCTCCGGACTAGCGGGAATAGAGACCCAGTACTTC.

This clonotype was found many times. The chain joins TRBV29-1 to TRBJ2-7; weak D call: TRBD1 (5 bases). Germline lookup yields CDR1 SQVTM and CDR2 ANQGSEA. The ends were cut back, 5 bases at V and 4 bases at J, with 12 bases in the middle. The CDR3 covers 12 residues. In DNA, the CDR3 is TGCAGCGTTCTGGGCAGGGATTACGAGCAGTACTTC. Translating it yields CSVLGRDYEQYF.

This clonotype was detected ten times or more. The V and J genes are TRBV10-3 and TRBJ2-2, with D perhaps matching TRBD1 or TRBD2 (5 bases each). This CDR3 has 14 residues. V lost 4 bases to trimming and J lost 3 bases, with 9 bases between them. Germline V gene data show CDR1 as ENHRY and CDR2 as SYGVKD. As DNA, the CDR3 is TGTGCCATCAGTGGAATGGGGGACACCGGGGAGCTGTTTTTT. Its translation: CAISGMGDTGELFF.

The DNA for the CDR3 is TGTGCCAGCAGCCCAACTAGCGGGAGGGCAGGAGAGCAGTACTTC. Translated: CASSPTSGRAGEQYF. This rearrangement joins TRBV7-9 to TRBJ2-7; TRBD2 aligns across 13 bases. The CDR3 loop spans 15 amino acids. J gave up 7 bases and V 5 bases, and 8 bases lay outside the gene matches. Germline V gives CDR1 SEHNR, CDR2 FQNEAQ (reference sequence). The entire variable domain, with the rest obtained from reference TRBV7-9 and TRBJ2-7, is as follows: DTGVSQNPRHKITKRGQNVTFRCDPISEHNRLYWYRQTLGQGPEFLTYFQNEAQLEKSRLLSDRFSAERPKGSFSTLEIQRTEQGDSAMYLCASSPTSGRAGEQYFGPGTRLTVT.

This clonotype has only one observation. This chain uses TRBV5-1 with TRBJ2-5; D possibly matches TRBD1 or TRBD2 (5 bases each). Germline-derived CDR1 and CDR2 are SGHRS and YFSETQ. CDR3 length: 16 amino acids. Trimming shortened V by 2 bases and J by 4 bases, and 18 bases separated the two germline ends. The CDR3 loop is CASSLPGGETAETQYF. The CDR3 coding sequence is TGCGCCAGCAGCTTACCTGGGGGAGAGACCGCAGAGACCCAGTACTTC.

This clonotype was seen many times. V is TRBV10-3 and J is TRBJ1-1; no firm D call. CDR3 length equals 11 residues. The V end lost 2 bases, the J end lost 8 bases, and 6 bases lay between the germline ends. Germline assignment: CDR1 ENHRY and CDR2 SYGVKD. The DNA for the CDR3 is TGTGCCATCAGTGAGGAGGGAGAAGCTTTCTTT. It translates to CAISEEGEAFF.

This clonotype was observed many times. The chain combines TRBV29-1 with TRBJ1-2; D perhaps matches TRBD1 (6 bases). The germline V and J ends were trimmed by 1 base and 5 bases, with 11 bases remaining between them. Germline loops: CDR1 SQVTM, CDR2 ANQGSEA. The CDR3 is made up of 13 amino acids. The CDR3 sequence: CSVEAGAGYGYTF. Written as DNA, the CDR3 is TGCAGCGTTGAAGCAGGGGCGGGGTATGGCTACACCTTC.

This clonotype was counted ten times or more. V and J are TRBV12-3 or TRBV12-4 and TRBJ2-3, with D unresolved. Trimming took off 7 bases at V and 1 base at J, with 9 bases between the two ends. The CDR3 covers 13 residues. The CDR3 spells CASTSSGTDTQYF. The DNA of the CDR3 is TGTGCCAGCACCTCCTCGGGCACAGATACGCAGTATTTT.

This chain links TRBV21-1 with TRBJ2-5; the tabulated D call, TRBD1, remains unverified against the DNA. TRBV21-1 is annotated as a pseudogene. This CDR3 is 17 amino acids long. The CDR3 is CASSIFVRGQGRETQYF. CDR3 nucleotides: TGTGCCAGCAGCATTTTCGTCCGGGGACAGGGGAGGGAGACCCAGTACTTC.

In this sample, this clonotype turned up many times. The chain links TRBV29-1 to TRBJ2-1; possible D gene TRBD2, 5 bases. The CDR3 is made up of 14 amino acids. V was clipped by 6 bases and J by 5 bases, with 17 bases between them. Germline CDR1 SQVTM, CDR2 ANQGSEA. CDR3 DNA sequence: TGCAGCGTAGTGACTACCACGAAGAACAATGAGCAGTTCTTC. The encoded protein is CSVVTTTKNNEQFF.

The CDR3 DNA reads as TGTGCCAGCAGCCTAGCCCACAGCTCCTATAATTCACCCCTCCACTTT. This translates into CASSLAHSSYNSPLHF. The chain couples TRBV11-2 to TRBJ1-6; no reliable D call. CDR3 length equals 16 residues. Trimming removed 5 bases from V and 0 bases from J, with 11 bases in between. The germline gives CDR1 SGHAT, CDR2 FQNNGV.

This clonotype was seen more than once but under ten times. This chain links TRBV29-1 with TRBJ2-7, with D possibly TRBD1 on 5 matching bases. V gave up 4 bases and J gave up 4 bases, with 14 bases separating them. CDR1 and CDR2 (germline): SQVTM, ANQGSEA. There are 13 residues in the CDR3. The CDR3 nucleotides read TGCAGCGTTGCCTTTGGGGCAGGTTACGAGCAGTACTTC. It translates to CSVAFGAGYEQYF.

This clonotype came up many times. The chain couples TRBV7-9 to TRBJ2-2; D is tentatively TRBD1 or TRBD2 (6 bases each). Per the germline V gene, CDR1 is SEHNR and CDR2 is FQNEAQ (reference sequence). The CDR3 sequence is 14 residues long. The ends were cut back, 7 bases at V and 6 bases at J, with 15 bases in the middle. The CDR3 DNA reads as TGTGCCAGCAAAGGAGGGGGATTGGCCGGGGAGCTGTTTTTT. Its translation: CASKGGGLAGELFF.

This clonotype has at least ten counts. This chain joins TRBV5-1 and TRBJ2-5; 13 bases match TRBD2. The germline CDR1 and CDR2 sequences are SGHRS and YFSETQ. The CDR3 is 17 amino acids. V trimming: 0 bases; J trimming: 2 bases; junction bases outside the gene matches: 4. The CDR3 here is CASSLGLAGGRQETQYF. The CDR3 DNA follows: TGCGCCAGCAGCTTGGGACTAGCGGGGGGACGACAAGAGACCCAGTACTTC. The variable domain in full, with the rest retrieved from reference TRBV5-1 and TRBJ2-5, is KAGVTQTPRYLIKTRGQQVTLSCSPISGHRSVSWYQQTPGQGLQFLFEYFSETQRNKGNFPGRFSGRQFSNSRSEMNVSTLELGDSALYLCASSLGLAGGRQETQYFGPGTRLLVL.

This clonotype was seen repeatedly, ten times or more. The chain couples TRBV5-1 to TRBJ2-7, with TRBD2 as a possible D gene (6 bases). The CDR3 loop spans 13 amino acids. V was clipped by 0 bases and J by 3 bases, with 7 bases between them. Germline V CDR1 and CDR2: SGHRS, YFSETQ. CDR3 sequence: CASSLVGGYEQYF. The CDR3 DNA reads as TGCGCCAGCAGCTTGGTGGGGGGCTACGAGCAGTACTTC.